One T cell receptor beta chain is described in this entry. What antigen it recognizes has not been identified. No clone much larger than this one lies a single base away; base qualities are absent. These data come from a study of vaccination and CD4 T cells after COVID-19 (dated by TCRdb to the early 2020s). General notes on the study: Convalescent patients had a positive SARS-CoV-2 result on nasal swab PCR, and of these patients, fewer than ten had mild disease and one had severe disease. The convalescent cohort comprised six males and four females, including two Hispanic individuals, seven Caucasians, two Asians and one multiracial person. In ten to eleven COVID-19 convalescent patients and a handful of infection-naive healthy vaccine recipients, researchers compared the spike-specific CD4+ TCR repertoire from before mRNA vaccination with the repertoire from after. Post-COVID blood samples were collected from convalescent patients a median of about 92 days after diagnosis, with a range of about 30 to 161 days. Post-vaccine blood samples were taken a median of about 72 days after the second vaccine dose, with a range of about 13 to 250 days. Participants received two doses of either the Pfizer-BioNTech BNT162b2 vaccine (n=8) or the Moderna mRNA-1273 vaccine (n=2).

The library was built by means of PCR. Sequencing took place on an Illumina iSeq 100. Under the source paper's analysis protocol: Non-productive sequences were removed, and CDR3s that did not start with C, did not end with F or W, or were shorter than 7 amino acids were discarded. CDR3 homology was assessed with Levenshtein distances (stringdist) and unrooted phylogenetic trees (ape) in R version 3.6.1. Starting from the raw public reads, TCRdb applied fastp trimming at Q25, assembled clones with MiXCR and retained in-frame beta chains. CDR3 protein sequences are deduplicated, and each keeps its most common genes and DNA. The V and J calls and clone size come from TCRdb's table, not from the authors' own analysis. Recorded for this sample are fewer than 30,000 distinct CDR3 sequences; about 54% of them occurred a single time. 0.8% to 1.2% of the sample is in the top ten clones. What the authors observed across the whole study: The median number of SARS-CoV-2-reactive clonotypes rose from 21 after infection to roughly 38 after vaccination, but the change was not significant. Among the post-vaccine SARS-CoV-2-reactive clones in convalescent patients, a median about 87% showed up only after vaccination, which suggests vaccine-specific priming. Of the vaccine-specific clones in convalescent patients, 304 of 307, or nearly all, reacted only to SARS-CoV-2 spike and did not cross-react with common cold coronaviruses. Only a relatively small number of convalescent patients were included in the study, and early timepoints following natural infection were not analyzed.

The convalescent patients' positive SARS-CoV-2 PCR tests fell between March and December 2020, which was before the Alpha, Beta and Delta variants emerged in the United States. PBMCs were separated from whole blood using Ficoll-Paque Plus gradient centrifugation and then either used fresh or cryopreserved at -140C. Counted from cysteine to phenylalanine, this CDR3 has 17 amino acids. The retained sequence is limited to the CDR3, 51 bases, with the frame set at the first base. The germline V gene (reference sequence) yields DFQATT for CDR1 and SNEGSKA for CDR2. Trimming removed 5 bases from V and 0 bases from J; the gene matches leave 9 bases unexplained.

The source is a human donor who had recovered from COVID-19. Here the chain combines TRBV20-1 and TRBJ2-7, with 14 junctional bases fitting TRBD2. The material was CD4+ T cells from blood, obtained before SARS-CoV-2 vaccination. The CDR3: CSAAGTSGGRGSYEQYF. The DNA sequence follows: TGCAGTGCTGCCGGGACTAGCGGGGGCCGGGGCTCCTACGAGCAGTACTTC.